Sequencing of this TCR beta chain was carried out in a study of T cells in Graves' hyperthyroidism and ophthalmopathy. This clonotype came up a few times. Amplified TCR beta CDR3 regions derived from RNA transcripts. Initially, a first-round RT-PCR of the TCR CDR3 employed the HTBI primer set. One entry per CDR3 protein results from TCRdb running MiXCR on the multiplex PCR reads. The table has roughly 530,000 distinct CDR3 sequences, roughly 17% seen once; the top ten hold roughly 15%. Germline V lookup: CDR1 SGHDN, CDR2 FVKESK. V lost 1 base and J lost 5; bases outside the gene matches: 9. The CDR3 runs 16 residues.

The V call is TRBV14, the J call TRBJ1-1, with 8 bases lining up with TRBD1. This receptor was taken from a woman between 18 and 29 years old with Graves' ophthalmopathy. The sequenced sample consisted of blood. The CDR3 loop is CASSQARQGRGTEAFF. In DNA, the CDR3 is TGTGCCAGCAGCCAAGCCCGACAGGGGAGGGGGACTGAAGCTTTCTTT.